Described below is a single TCR beta chain sequence and its context. This sample is drawn from a study of T cell changes during pregnancy in multiple sclerosis. TCRdb keeps only in-frame clones here, not all; method: immunoSEQ multiplex PCR. This sample has roughly 87,000 clones; about 89% occur once, and the top ten carry roughly 4%. Trimming stripped 6 bases from V and 2 bases from J, with 14 bases between. Looked up from germline, CDR1 is MNHEY and CDR2 is SVGAGI. This CDR3 has 14 amino acids. The specimen was PBMCs, collected in the first trimester of pregnancy. The clonotype comes from a female donor in good health, serving as a control in a pregnancy study. Some clones in this sample may be carry-over from other donors' samples. The chain couples TRBV6-5 to TRBJ2-7; maybe TRBD1 (6 bases). The CDR3 bases are TGTGCCAGCAGCCGATATACAGGGCCCTACGAGCAGTACTTC. Amino acid sequence: CASSRYTGPYEQYF.